A single sample is the source of the 7 T cell receptor beta chains below, sequenced in a study of tissue T cells after allogeneic stem cell transplantation. Enrolled prospectively were adult allogeneic hematopoietic cell transplant recipients whose graft-versus-host disease was steroid-refractory. Sequenced by immunoSEQ multiplex PCR; TCRdb stores in-frame clones only, minus some. The repertoire includes some 3,400 clones, about 74% of them detected once, and 5% sits in the top ten. The sample in question was left colon tissue, obtained at autopsy. All receptors come from a male patient at least 60 years old with steroid-refractory graft-versus-host disease after an allogeneic stem cell transplant. A subset of T cells may come from the graft donor.

This clone is categorized as large. J is TRBJ2-2 and V is TRBV27; D gene unclear. V lost 3 bases to trimming and J lost 4 bases, with 15 bases between them. The CDR3 is made up of 16 amino acids. Per the germline V gene, CDR1 is MNHEY and CDR2 is SMNVEV (reference sequence). CDR3 sequence reads: CASSFSLGGGTGELFF. The CDR3 DNA reads as TGTGCCAGCAGTTTCTCTTTGGGCGGTGGCACCGGGGAGCTGTTTTTT.

The chain uses TRBV3-1 (or the pseudogene TRBV3-2) and TRBJ2-5, with 8 nucleotides matching TRBD2. This CDR3 region has 14 residues. Germline CDR1 reads LGHDT; CDR2 reads YNNKEL (reference sequence). V lost 4 bases and J lost 5; bases outside the gene matches: 6. The CDR3 is CASSLGLALETQYF. The CDR3 DNA sequence: TGTGCCAGCAGCCTTGGACTAGCCCTCGAGACCCAGTACTTC.

The genes are TRBV3-1 (or the pseudogene TRBV3-2) and TRBJ2-7; 8 bases agree with TRBD1. V lost 5 bases, J lost 2 bases, and 5 bases stayed unmatched. This CDR3 region has 14 residues. Germline CDR1 and CDR2: LGHDT and YNNKEL (reference sequence). CDR3 coding DNA: TGTGCCAGCAGCGCCCGACAGGGGCCCTACGAGCAGTACTTC. Residues: CASSARQGPYEQYF.

J is TRBJ2-1 and V is TRBV5-1; TRBD1 agrees at 7 bases. V lost 2 bases to trimming and J lost 0 bases; unmatched junction nucleotides: 2. The CDR3 sequence is 15 residues long. Germline values: CDR1 SGHRS, CDR2 YFSETQ. The CDR3, as DNA: TGCGCCAGCAGCTTATACAGGGGCTCCTACAATGAGCAGTTCTTC. Translated: CASSLYRGSYNEQFF.

The genes are TRBV5-1 and TRBJ2-2; D gene uncertain. This CDR3 is 14 amino acids long. Trimming removed 4 bases at V and 1 base at J, with 8 bases between. Germline loops: CDR1 SGHRS, CDR2 YFSETQ. CDR3 protein: CASSPRENTGELFF. DNA of the CDR3: TGCGCCAGCAGCCCAAGAGAGAACACCGGGGAGCTGTTTTTT.

The gene calls are TRBV7-9 and TRBJ1-6, with 12 bases matching TRBD1. The V and J ends lost 4 bases and 6 bases, in that order; junction bases with no gene match: 7. CDR3 length: 17 amino acids. Germline values: CDR1 SEHNR, CDR2 FQNEAQ (reference sequence). CDR3 protein: CASSSGQGASLNSPLHF. CDR3 DNA sequence: TGTGCCAGCAGCTCGGGACAGGGGGCGAGTCTTAATTCACCCCTCCACTTT. Variable domain in full (rest from reference TRBV7-9 and TRBJ1-6): DTGVSQNPRHKITKRGQNVTFRCDPISEHNRLYWYRQTLGQGPEFLTYFQNEAQLEKSRLLSDRFSAERPKGSFSTLEIQRTEQGDSAMYLCASSSGQGASLNSPLHFGNGTRLTVT.

The V and J genes are TRBV5-5 and TRBJ2-2; D is unresolved. In germline, CDR1 is SGHKS, CDR2 YYEKEE (reference sequence). The CDR3 consists of 14 residues. Trimming cost V 3 bases and J 4 bases, with 10 bases left between them. In nucleotides, the CDR3 is TGTGCCAGCAGCTCCGGGCCCGCCACCGGGGAGCTGTTTTTT. The encoded protein is CASSSGPATGELFF.